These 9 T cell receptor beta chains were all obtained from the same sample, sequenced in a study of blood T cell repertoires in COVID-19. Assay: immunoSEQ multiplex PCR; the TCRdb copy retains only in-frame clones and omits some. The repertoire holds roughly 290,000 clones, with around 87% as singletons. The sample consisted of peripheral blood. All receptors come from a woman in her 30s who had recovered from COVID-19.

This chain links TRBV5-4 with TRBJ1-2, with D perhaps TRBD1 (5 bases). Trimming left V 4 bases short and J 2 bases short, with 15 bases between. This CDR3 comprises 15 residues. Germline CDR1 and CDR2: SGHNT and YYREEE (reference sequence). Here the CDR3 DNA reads TGTGCCAGCAGCACGAACGACAGCCGGAACTATGGCTACACCTTC. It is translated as CASSTNDSRNYGYTF.

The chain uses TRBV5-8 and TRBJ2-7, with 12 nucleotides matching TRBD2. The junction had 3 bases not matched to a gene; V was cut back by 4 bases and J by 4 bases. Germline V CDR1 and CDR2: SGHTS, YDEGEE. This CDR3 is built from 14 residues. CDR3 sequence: CASSGLAGPYEQYF. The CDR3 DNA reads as TGTGCCAGCAGCGGACTAGCGGGACCATACGAGCAGTACTTC.

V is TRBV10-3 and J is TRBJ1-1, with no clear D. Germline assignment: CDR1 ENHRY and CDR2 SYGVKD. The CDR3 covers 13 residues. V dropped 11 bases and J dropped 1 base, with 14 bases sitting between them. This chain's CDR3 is CASEELGNTEAFF. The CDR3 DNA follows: TGTGCCTCGGAGGAGCTGGGGAACACTGAAGCTTTCTTT.

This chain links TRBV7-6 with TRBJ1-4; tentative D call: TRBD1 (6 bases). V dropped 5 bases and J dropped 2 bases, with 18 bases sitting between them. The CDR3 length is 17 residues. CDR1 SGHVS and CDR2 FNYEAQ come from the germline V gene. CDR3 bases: TGTGCCAGCAGCGCTAGACCGCAGGGGCTGACTAATGAAAAACTGTTTTTT. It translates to CASSARPQGLTNEKLFF.

CDR3 protein: CASSPDGTGREPQHF. Written as DNA, the CDR3 is TGCGCCAGCAGCCCCGATGGGACAGGGAGGGAGCCCCAGCATTTT. J is TRBJ1-5 and V is TRBV4-1, with 9 nucleotides matching TRBD1. Trimming removed 4 bases from V and 8 bases from J; junction bases left unmatched: 9. The germline V gene has CDR1 MGHRA and CDR2 YSYEKL. CDR3 length: 15 residues.

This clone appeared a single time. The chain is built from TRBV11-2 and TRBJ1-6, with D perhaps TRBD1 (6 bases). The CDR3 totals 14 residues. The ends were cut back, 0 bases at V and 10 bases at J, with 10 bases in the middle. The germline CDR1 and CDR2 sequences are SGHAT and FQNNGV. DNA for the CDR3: TGTGCCAGCAGCTTAGAGAGGGGGAGATCACCCCTCCACTTT. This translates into CASSLERGRSPLHF.

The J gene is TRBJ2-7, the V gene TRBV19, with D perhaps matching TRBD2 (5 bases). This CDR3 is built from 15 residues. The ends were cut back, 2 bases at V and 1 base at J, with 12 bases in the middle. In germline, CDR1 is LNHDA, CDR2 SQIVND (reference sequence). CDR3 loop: CASSIWLGVSYEQYF. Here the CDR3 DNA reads TGTGCCAGTAGTATATGGCTCGGGGTATCCTACGAGCAGTACTTC. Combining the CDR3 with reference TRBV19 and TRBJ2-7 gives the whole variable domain DGGITQSPKYLFRKEGQNVTLSCEQNLNHDAMYWYRQDPGQGLRLIYYSQIVNDFQKGDIAEGYSVSREKKESFPLTVTSAQKNPTAFYLCASSIWLGVSYEQYFGPGTRLTVT.

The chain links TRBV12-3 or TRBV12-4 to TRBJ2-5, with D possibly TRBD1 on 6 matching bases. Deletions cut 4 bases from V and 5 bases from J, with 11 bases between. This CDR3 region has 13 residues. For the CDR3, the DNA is TGTGCCAGCAGTTGGGATACAGGGGAGACCCAGTACTTC. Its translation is CASSWDTGETQYF.

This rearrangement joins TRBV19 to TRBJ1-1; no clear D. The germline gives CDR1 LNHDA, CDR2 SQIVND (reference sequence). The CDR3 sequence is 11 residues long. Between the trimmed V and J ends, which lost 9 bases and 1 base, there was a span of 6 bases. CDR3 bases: TGTGCCAGCTCAGGGAACACTGAAGCTTTCTTT. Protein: CASSGNTEAFF.